The present T cell receptor (beta chain) was sequenced within a study of response to subunit inactivated influenza vaccine. CDR1 MNHEY and CDR2 SVGEGT come from the germline V gene. V lost 4 bases and J 7 bases, leaving 17 bases between the germline ends. The CDR3 loop spans 15 amino acids. TCRdb passed the RT-PCR reads through MiXCR, listing each CDR3 protein once. This repertoire shows roughly 630,000 distinct CDR3 sequences, 14% found once; its top ten account for 7.5% to 8%. The sample holds many counts of this clonotype. No antigen is known for it. Study-wide points: Each seasonal flu vaccination may recruit only limited new T cells, authors suggested.

The sample consisted of PBMCs from blood, taken less than 15 days before vaccination. The sequence derives from a man over 45 who received an inactivated influenza vaccine. The V and J genes are TRBV6-2 or TRBV6-3 and TRBJ1-3, with D hard to call. This CDR3 reads CASSFGRPGWNTIYF. The CDR3 region has the DNA TGTGCCAGCAGTTTCGGCCGGCCTGGTTGGAACACCATATATTTT.